These T cell receptor beta chains were read from a single sample in a study of T cell responses to AZD1222 COVID-19 vaccine. The protocol was immunoSEQ multiplex PCR, while the TCRdb copy is restricted to in-frame clones and leaves out a portion. The sample has 75,000 to 85,000 clones; about nine tenths are singletons. The starting material was peripheral blood, obtained on day 0 of AZD1222 vaccination. These receptors were taken from an adult in good health. The CDR3 runs from the conserved cysteine through the conserved F or W. The order of the fields is V gene, J gene, D gene, clone size, CDR3 DNA, CDR3 protein. The D gene is left open where the match is weak. A row's size may be missing; if present it is once, few, many or a size class.

>TRBV7-3|TRBJ1-5|-|-
TGTGCCAGCAGCCGTGGTGGGGGTCAGCCCCAGCATTTT
CASSRGGGQPQHF
>TRBV25-1|TRBJ2-5|-|-
TGTGCCAGCAGTGCGGCAGGCTGGGAGACCCAGTACTTC
CASSAAGWETQYF
>TRBV19|TRBJ1-2|-|once
TGTGCCAGTAGTATCCGTCCGGGCGGGGGGGGTAGCTATGGCTACACCTTC
CASSIRPGGGGSYGYTF
>TRBV4-2|TRBJ2-1|TRBD2|-
TGTGCCAGCAGCCAAGATAGGGGAAGGGCCTTAGCGGGGGGCAATGAGCAGTTCTTC
CASSQDRGRALAGGNEQFF
>TRBV20-1|TRBJ2-7|TRBD2|-
TGCAGTGCTAGTGGGTCTCGGGCGGGGGACTCCTACGAGCAGTACTTC
CSASGSRAGDSYEQYF
>TRBV4-2|TRBJ1-2|TRBD1|-
TGTGCCAGCAGCTCCCCCGGGACAGGGGGGGTCGCCTATGGCTACACCTTC
CASSSPGTGGVAYGYTF
>TRBV5-6|TRBJ2-3|-|-
TGTGCCAGCAGCTCTGGGGGGCTCGATACGCAGTATTTT
CASSSGGLDTQYF
>TRBV11-3|TRBJ2-2|TRBD2|-
TGTGCCAGCAGCTTAGCGGGGGGGAACACCGGGGAGCTGTTTTTT
CASSLAGGNTGELFF
>TRBV15|TRBJ2-2|-|few
TGTGCCACCAGCAGGGACCGAGCTCGAGGGGAGCTGTTTTTT
CATSRDRARGELFF
>TRBV6-4|TRBJ2-7|TRBD1|once
TGTGCCAGCAAAAGGGACAGGGGGCCCTACGAGCAGTACTTC
CASKRDRGPYEQYF
>TRBV30|TRBJ1-1|TRBD1|-
TGTGCCTGGAGTGTTAGGCGAGGGGGCACAGCTTTCTTT
CAWSVRRGGTAFF
>TRBV27|TRBJ1-5|-|-
TGTGCCAGCAGTTTATGGGGGACTCTTCCCAATCAGCCCCAGCATTTT
CASSLWGTLPNQPQHF